The 29 T cell receptor beta chains given below trace back to one sample, sequenced in a study of T-cell reconstitution after alpha-beta-depleted transplantation in children. Preparing the TCRbeta library involved the use of unique molecular identifiers. In TCRdb, the PCR reads were re-called with MiXCR into one record per CDR3 protein. In the table there are 300,000 to 350,000 distinct CDR3 sequences, about a sixth of which are singletons. This specimen was PBMCs, mostly from graft donor cells, taken 360 days after TCRalphabeta/CD19-depleted stem cell transplant. These receptor sequences come from a male patient aged 2 to 10 who had a stem cell transplant for acute lymphoblastic leukemia, so the T cells may come from the graft donor.

This clonotype was seen many times. This rearrangement joins TRBV12-3 or TRBV12-4 to TRBJ2-1, with 8 bases identical to TRBD1. CDR3 length: 16 amino acids. Trimming removed 7 bases from V and 6 bases from J; junction bases left unmatched: 14. CDR3 sequence reads: CASTRQGLQKANEQFF. As DNA, the CDR3 is TGTGCCAGCACCCGACAGGGGCTTCAGAAGGCCAATGAGCAGTTCTTC.

V usage is TRBV4-3 and J usage is TRBJ2-3; D is ambiguous. CDR1 LGHNA and CDR2 YSLEER come from the germline V gene. The CDR3 loop spans 17 amino acids. Trimming took 2 bases from V and 2 from J, leaving 17 bases between them. The CDR3 is CASSQLPTATYTDTQYF. CDR3 DNA sequence: TGCGCCAGCAGCCAACTCCCAACAGCTACCTACACAGATACGCAGTATTTT.

This clonotype has just a few counts. J is TRBJ2-1 and V is TRBV11-2; 10 bases are shared with TRBD2. The CDR3 covers 19 residues. V lost 3 bases to trimming and J lost 4 bases; unmatched junction nucleotides: 15. CDR1 and CDR2 from the germline V gene are SGHAT and FQNNGV. The CDR3 protein is CASSFSSWTSGSPYNEQFF. CDR3 coding DNA: TGTGCCAGCAGCTTCAGTTCGTGGACTAGCGGAAGTCCTTACAATGAGCAGTTCTTC.

This clonotype was picked up many times. V and J are TRBV12-3 or TRBV12-4 and TRBJ2-3; 8 positions agree with TRBD1. The CDR3 runs to 15 residues. The trim removed 1 base at V and 3 bases at J, leaving 3 bases unmatched. The CDR3 bases are TGTGCCAGCAGTTTAGGGACAGGGCCTACAGATACGCAGTATTTT. It is translated as CASSLGTGPTDTQYF.

CDR3: CAISESWAGSSYNEQFF. CDR3 coding DNA: TGTGCCATCAGTGAGTCGTGGGCGGGGAGCTCCTACAATGAGCAGTTCTTC. The chain has TRBV10-3 and TRBJ2-1, with D perhaps TRBD2 (6 bases). V was pared by 0 bases and J by 0 bases, with 12 bases between. The germline gives CDR1 ENHRY, CDR2 SYGVKD. The CDR3 has 17 residues.

This clonotype was detected only a few times. The chain carries TRBV30 and TRBJ2-3; 12 bases map to TRBD2. J lost 5 bases, V lost 4 bases, and 7 bases had no gene match. This CDR3 spans 15 amino acids. Germline-derived CDR1 and CDR2 are GTSNPN and SVGIG (reference sequence). The CDR3 region has the DNA TGTGCCTGGACGAGGACTAGCGGGAATGGAGATACGCAGTATTTT. The encoded protein is CAWTRTSGNGDTQYF.

The gene calls are TRBV5-4 and TRBJ2-5, with no clear D. Trimming removed 2 bases from V and 5 bases from J, with 7 bases in between. Germline values: CDR1 SGHNT, CDR2 YYREEE (reference sequence). This CDR3 is 12 amino acids long. CDR3 DNA sequence: TGTGCCAGCAGCTTTTGGCACGAGACCCAGTACTTC. It specifies CASSFWHETQYF.

The CDR3 is CASSPGLALDYEQYF. The CDR3 bases are TGTGCCAGCAGCCCCGGACTAGCTCTAGACTACGAGCAGTACTTC. The chain links TRBV28 to TRBJ2-7, with 8 positions matching TRBD2. Germline CDR1 MDHEN, CDR2 SYDVKM. J lost 3 bases, V lost 6 bases, and 10 bases had no gene match. The CDR3 sequence is 15 residues long.

The genes are TRBV15 and TRBJ2-5, with D possibly being TRBD2 (6 bases). The CDR3 is 15 residues long. Germline-derived CDR1 and CDR2 are LNHNV and YYDKDF (reference sequence). Trimming removed 5 bases at V and 1 base at J, with 14 bases between. CDR3 sequence (DNA): TGTGCCACCAGCCTAGGCGGGAACCTCCAAGAGACCCAGTACTTC. It is translated as CATSLGGNLQETQYF.

This clonotype was detected only a few times. The J gene is TRBJ2-1, the V gene TRBV6-2 or TRBV6-3; 9 bases line up with TRBD1. The CDR3 sequence is 18 residues long. The germline V gene has CDR1 MNHEY and CDR2 SVGEGT. Trimming took 2 bases from V and 0 from J; bases not matched to a gene: 8. This chain's CDR3 is CASSYETGQGHSYNEQFF. The DNA for the CDR3 is TGTGCCAGCAGTTACGAGACTGGACAGGGGCACTCCTACAATGAGCAGTTCTTC.

The chain links TRBV14 to TRBJ1-2, with 7 nucleotides matching TRBD1. CDR1 and CDR2 (germline): SGHDN, FVKESK. The junction had 6 bases not matched to a gene; V was cut back by 1 base and J by 4 bases. The CDR3 is made up of 15 amino acids. Here the CDR3 DNA reads TGTGCCAGCAGCCAAGTCTCGGGACAGAGCTATGGCTACACCTTC. It codes for CASSQVSGQSYGYTF. The full variable domain, with the rest looked up from reference TRBV14 and TRBJ1-2, is EAGVTQFPSHSVIEKGQTVTLRCDPISGHDNLYWYRRVMGKEIKFLLHFVKESKQDESGMPNNRFLAERTGGTYSTLKVQPAELEDSGVYFCASSQVSGQSYGYTFGSGTRLTVV.

This clonotype was observed a single time. A junction end diverges from the germline sequence, so it may reflect a read error. The chain has TRBV12-3 or TRBV12-4 and TRBJ2-2; 10 nucleotides line up with TRBD1. The CDR3 is 18 residues long. The CDR3 here is CACSSRSDRGGDTGELFF. DNA of the CDR3: TGTGCCTGCAGTTCCCGATCGGACAGGGGGGGCGACACCGGGGAGCTGTTTTTT.

A single count supports this clonotype. The gene calls are TRBV4-1 and TRBJ1-5, with 8 bases aligning to TRBD1. The junction had 8 bases not matched to a gene; V was cut back by 4 bases and J by 3 bases. The germline CDR1 and CDR2 sequences are MGHRA and YSYEKL. The CDR3 covers 16 residues. This CDR3 reads CASSRIQGDYNQPQHF. The CDR3 DNA follows: TGCGCCAGCAGCCGGATACAGGGGGATTACAATCAGCCCCAGCATTTT.

This clonotype occurred a few times. This chain links TRBV4-3 with TRBJ1-2, with TRBD1 identical over 11 bases. CDR1 is LGHNA and CDR2 is YSLEER in the germline V gene. The CDR3 contains 15 residues. Trimming cost V 0 bases and J 7 bases; bases outside gene matches: 4. CDR3 loop: CASSQDRGQGAGYTF. CDR3 bases: TGCGCCAGCAGCCAAGATAGAGGACAGGGGGCTGGCTACACCTTC.

This clonotype was seen ten or more times. The CDR3 sequence is CASSPRPGGNTEAFF. Written as DNA, the CDR3 is TGTGCCAGCAGCCCTCGACCCGGAGGGAACACTGAAGCTTTCTTT. The rearrangement links TRBV7-6 to TRBJ1-1; D unclear. This CDR3 contains 15 residues. In germline, CDR1 is SGHVS, CDR2 FNYEAQ. The V gene lost 5 bases and the J gene lost 1 base, with 14 bases spanning the gap.

Ten or more counts support this clonotype. The genes are TRBV12-3 or TRBV12-4 and TRBJ1-1, with a possible D match to TRBD1 (5 bases). The V and J ends lost 5 bases and 0 bases respectively, with 16 bases between them. The CDR3 sequence is 16 residues long. CDR3 loop: CASSPPLEGLNTEAFF. DNA for the CDR3: TGTGCCAGCAGTCCCCCGCTGGAGGGGTTGAACACTGAAGCTTTCTTT.

This clonotype came up once. The chain combines TRBV5-4 with TRBJ2-5; possible D gene TRBD2, 6 bases. CDR1 is SGHNT and CDR2 is YYREEE in the germline V gene (reference sequence). V lost 0 bases and J 7 bases, leaving 19 bases between the germline ends. The CDR3 is 16 amino acids. CDR3 region: CASSLGLGDLVGTQYF. CDR3 coding DNA: TGTGCCAGCAGCTTGGGACTAGGGGACTTAGTAGGGACCCAGTACTTC.

The chain employs TRBV27 and TRBJ1-4, with D possibly matching TRBD1 (5 bases). Per germline, CDR1 MNHEY and CDR2 SMNVEV (reference sequence). V was cut by 2 bases and J by 7 bases, with 14 bases left in between. The CDR3 loop spans 15 amino acids. CDR3 coding DNA: TGTGCCAGCAGTTTAAACGGCGGGGCGAGTGAAAAACTGTTTTTT. Protein product: CASSLNGGASEKLFF.

The V and J genes are TRBV28 and TRBJ1-1, with 10 bases lining up with TRBD1. The CDR3 has 15 residues. V gave up 5 bases and J gave up 2 bases; unmatched junction bases: 5. Germline loops: CDR1 MDHEN, CDR2 SYDVKM. The CDR3: CASSGWDRGNTEAFF. The CDR3 nucleotides are TGTGCCAGCAGTGGGTGGGACAGGGGTAACACTGAAGCTTTCTTT.

This clonotype was seen only a few times. The rearrangement uses TRBV5-1 and TRBJ1-1; TRBD1 aligns across 8 bases. Germline CDR1 reads SGHRS; CDR2 reads YFSETQ. The CDR3 runs 14 residues. V lost 3 bases and J lost 3; bases outside the gene matches: 4. CDR3 sequence (DNA): TGCGCCAGCAGCTCGGACAGGGTTGACACTGAAGCTTTCTTT. Amino acids: CASSSDRVDTEAFF.

The chain links TRBV28 to TRBJ2-7; D is unresolved. Looked up from germline, CDR1 is MDHEN and CDR2 is SYDVKM. The CDR3 extends over 13 amino acids. Trimming took 8 bases from V and 3 from J, leaving 14 bases between them. The CDR3 DNA reads TGTGCCAGCCAGACACCCCTCTTCTACGAGCAGTACTTC. Amino acids: CASQTPLFYEQYF.

This clonotype was counted between two and nine times. The chain is built from TRBV30 and TRBJ1-1; D call uncertain. CDR3 size: 13 residues. V dropped 5 bases and J dropped 0 bases, with 10 bases sitting between them. The germline V gene has CDR1 GTSNPN and CDR2 SVGIG (reference sequence). The CDR3 DNA follows: TGTGCCTGGTGCGAAGATGTGAACACTGAAGCTTTCTTT. Protein: CAWCEDVNTEAFF.

This clonotype was observed at least ten times. J is TRBJ2-1 and V is TRBV29-1; the D gene is possibly TRBD2 (6 bases). Trimming took off 6 bases at V and 7 bases at J, with 16 bases between the two ends. The CDR3 is 13 amino acids. CDR1 is SQVTM, CDR2 ANQGSEA, per germline. The CDR3 DNA is TGCAGCGTGTGGCGGGTCGGAGGGAATGAGCAGTTCTTC. Amino acids: CSVWRVGGNEQFF.

This clonotype was observed a handful of times. The chain employs TRBV10-3 and TRBJ2-1; 10 bases are shared with TRBD2. Looked up from germline, CDR1 is ENHRY and CDR2 is SYGVKD. CDR3 length: 13 amino acids. The J segment lost 6 bases and the V segment lost 10 bases, leaving 6 bases of the junction unmatched. CDR3 in amino acids: CATGTSEVNEQFF. CDR3 sequence (DNA): TGTGCCACTGGGACTAGCGAGGTCAATGAGCAGTTCTTC.

In its sample, this clonotype was seen a few times. The V gene is TRBV5-1, the J gene TRBJ2-1; TRBD1 matches 8 bases. This CDR3 is built from 16 residues. With 0 bases clipped from V and 4 bases from J, the junction kept 6 bases outside the gene matches. Germline V CDR1 and CDR2: SGHRS, YFSETQ. The CDR3 region is CASSLGQGASYNEQFF. The CDR3 nucleotides are TGCGCCAGCAGCTTGGGGCAGGGGGCGTCTTACAATGAGCAGTTCTTC.

This clonotype has ten or more counts. The junction departs from the called germline gene at one end, perhaps through a read error. The chain is built from TRBV7-7 and TRBJ1-1; the D is unclear. The length of the CDR3 is 14 residues. CDR1 SSHAT and CDR2 FNYEAQ come from the germline V gene (reference sequence). The CDR3 DNA sequence: TGTGCTAGCAGCTCAACAGTTGAAAGCACTGAAGCTTTCTTT. Translating it yields CASSSTVESTEAFF.

V and J are TRBV20-1 and TRBJ2-1; D may be TRBD1 or TRBD2 (5 bases each). This CDR3 contains 15 residues. V gave up 6 bases and J gave up 0 bases, with 15 bases separating them. Per the germline V gene, CDR1 is DFQATT and CDR2 is SNEGSKA (reference sequence). The CDR3 bases are TGCAGTGCGGGTAAACCAGGGAGCTCCTACAATGAGCAGTTCTTC. Protein product: CSAGKPGSSYNEQFF.

Many counts were recorded for this clonotype. V usage is TRBV28 and J usage is TRBJ2-7; tentatively, D is TRBD1 (6 bases). Trimming took 9 bases from V and 2 from J, leaving 11 bases between them. Germline CDR1 is MDHEN and CDR2 is SYDVKM. The CDR3 runs to 12 residues. CDR3 sequence reads: CASGQSTYEQYF. Here the CDR3 DNA reads TGTGCCAGTGGACAGTCTACCTACGAGCAGTACTTC.

This clonotype was recorded a few times. The chain links TRBV28 to TRBJ2-5; the D is unclear. Trimming stripped 3 bases from V and 2 bases from J, with 10 bases between. The CDR3 is 14 residues long. Looked up from germline, CDR1 is MDHEN and CDR2 is SYDVKM. The chain's CDR3 is CASSFDGVQETQYF. For the CDR3, the DNA is TGTGCCAGCAGTTTTGATGGTGTACAAGAGACCCAGTACTTC.